Described below is a single TCR beta chain sequence and its context. The clone's antigen remains unknown. Within one base of it there is no much larger clone, and no base qualities were kept. The source of the sample is a study of T cells after yellow fever vaccination (dated by TCRdb to about 2019). Study-wide context: The SMART-Seq v4 Ultra Low Input RNA kit was used to prepare libraries from fractions with low cell numbers. Bulk PBMC replicates and cell subsets were isolated from blood drawn at multiple timepoints before and after both primary and secondary immunization. Two healthy male donors, one aged 18 to 30 and one aged 30 to 40 years, were included in the cohort. To track T-cell clones before and after primary and booster YFV17D yellow fever vaccination, bulk TCR alpha and beta repertoires were sequenced longitudinally. The study at large found these results: Compared with the primary T-cell response, the secondary T-cell response was faster but weaker, reaching its peak on day 5 rather than on day 15. After the booster, most clones that had expanded after primary vaccination were detected again (over 95% of CD4 and around nine tenths of CD8), suggesting broad maintenance of memory. A small share of clonotypes occurred in both CD4 and CD8 compartments, likely arising from convergent recombination. Computational filtering was required because FACS-sorted repertoires could contain abundant contaminating clonotypes from the bulk population. Only two donors were included in the study, so the extent to which the findings can be generalized is limited.

Read against the paper, the sample's treatment or condition label means: live attenuated yellow fever vaccine strain. At each blood-draw timepoint, two biological replicates of bulk PBMCs were collected. PBMCs were isolated from peripheral blood using a standard Ficoll-Paque protocol. TriZol was used to extract RNA from bulk PBMCs, from CD4 and CD8 fractions, and from dextramer-positive and dextramer-negative fractions. Synthesis of TCR cDNA relied on 5'RACE template switching, a step that introduced a universal primer site along with unique molecular identifiers. Priming of cDNA synthesis was performed from both the TCR alpha and TCR beta constant segments. Library amplification involved two PCR steps, and the second step added sample barcodes and sequencing adapters. Sequencing of libraries was done on Illumina HiSeq 2500 (2x100 bp) or NovaSeq (2x150 bp). Turning to the authors' computational methods: MIGEC handled demultiplexing of reads and collapsing into UMI consensus sequences, while MiXCR performed V(D)J alignment. Using edgeR on replicate PBMC samples, clonotypes were called vaccine-responding if FDR was below 0.01 and the log2 fold change was above 5 up to day 15. Each bulk clonotype was labeled CD4 or CD8 based on which sequenced repertoire, CD4 or CD8, contained the clonotype at higher abundance. The public reads were reanalyzed by TCRdb: fastp trimming at Q25, MiXCR alignment, in-frame beta chains only. Rows matching on CDR3 protein sequence are summarized as one entry with the most common DNA and genes. These V and J calls are TCRdb output, not the study's own analysis. The sample has hundreds of thousands of distinct CDR3 sequences on record, 13% of them singletons. The ten most abundant clones make up over 12% of the sample.

The sequence derives from a man aged 30 to 39 who received the YFV17D yellow fever vaccine. This specimen was PBMCs, taken on the day of the yellow fever booster vaccination.

CDR3 protein: CASRLQRFTGELFF. The DNA reads as follows: TGTGCCAGCAGATTACAGCGGTTCACCGGGGAGCTGTTTTTT. The chain employs TRBV6-1 and TRBJ2-2; TRBD2 is possibly the D segment (5 matching bases). Trimming costs V 6 bases and J 4 bases, and their ends lie 12 bases apart. The CDR3 numbers 14 residues from cysteine through phenylalanine. Of the read, only the CDR3 DNA is kept; its 42 bases are in frame from base 1. CDR1 MNHNS and CDR2 SASEGT were looked up in the germline V gene.